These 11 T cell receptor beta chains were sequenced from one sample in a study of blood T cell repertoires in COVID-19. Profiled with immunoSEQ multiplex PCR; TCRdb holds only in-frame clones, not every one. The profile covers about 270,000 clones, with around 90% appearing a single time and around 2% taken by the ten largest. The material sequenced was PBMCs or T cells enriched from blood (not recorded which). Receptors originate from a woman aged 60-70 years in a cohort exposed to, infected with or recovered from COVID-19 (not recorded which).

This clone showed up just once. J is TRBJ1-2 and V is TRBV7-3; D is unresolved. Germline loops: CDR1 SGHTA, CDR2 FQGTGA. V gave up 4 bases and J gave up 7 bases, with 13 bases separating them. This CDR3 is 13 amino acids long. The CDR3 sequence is CASSSNVGAGYTF. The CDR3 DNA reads TGTGCCAGCAGCTCCAACGTGGGAGCTGGCTACACCTTC.

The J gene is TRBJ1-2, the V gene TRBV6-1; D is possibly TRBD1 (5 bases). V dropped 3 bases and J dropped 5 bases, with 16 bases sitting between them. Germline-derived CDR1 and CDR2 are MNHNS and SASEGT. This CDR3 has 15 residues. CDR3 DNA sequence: TGTGCCAGCAGTGACCAACAAACAGGCTTATATGGCTACACCTTC. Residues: CASSDQQTGLYGYTF.

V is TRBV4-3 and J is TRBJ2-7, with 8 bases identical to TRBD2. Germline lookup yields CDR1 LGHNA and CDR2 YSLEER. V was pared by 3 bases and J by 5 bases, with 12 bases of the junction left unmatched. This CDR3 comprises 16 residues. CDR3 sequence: CASSHSTSASENEQYF. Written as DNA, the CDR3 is TGCGCCAGCAGCCACTCGACTAGCGCTTCGGAAAACGAGCAGTACTTC.

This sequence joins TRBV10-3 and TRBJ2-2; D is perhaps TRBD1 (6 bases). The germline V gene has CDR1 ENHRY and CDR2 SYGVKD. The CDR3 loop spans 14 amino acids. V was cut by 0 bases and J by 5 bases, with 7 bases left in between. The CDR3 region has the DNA TGTGCCATCAGTGAGTCAGGGGGAACCGGGGAGCTGTTTTTT. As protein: CAISESGGTGELFF.

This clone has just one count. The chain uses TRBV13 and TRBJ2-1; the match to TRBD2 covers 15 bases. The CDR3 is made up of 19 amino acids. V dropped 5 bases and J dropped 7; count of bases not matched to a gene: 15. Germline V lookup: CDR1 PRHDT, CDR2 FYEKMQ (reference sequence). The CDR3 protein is CASSRRGLAGGPSGNEQFF. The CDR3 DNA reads TGTGCCAGCAGCAGGAGGGGACTAGCGGGAGGCCCCAGCGGGAATGAGCAGTTCTTC.

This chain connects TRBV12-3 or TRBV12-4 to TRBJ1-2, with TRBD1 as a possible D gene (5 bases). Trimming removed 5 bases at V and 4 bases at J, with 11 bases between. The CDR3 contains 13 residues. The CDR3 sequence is CASSIRRGYGYTF. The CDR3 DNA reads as TGTGCCAGCAGTATTCGGAGGGGCTATGGCTACACCTTC.

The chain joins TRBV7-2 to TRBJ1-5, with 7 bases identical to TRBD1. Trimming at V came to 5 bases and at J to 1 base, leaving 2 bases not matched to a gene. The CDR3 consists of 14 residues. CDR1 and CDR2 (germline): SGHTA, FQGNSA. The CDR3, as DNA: TGTGCCAGCAGCGTACAGGGGAGCAATCAGCCCCAGCATTTT. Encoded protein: CASSVQGSNQPQHF. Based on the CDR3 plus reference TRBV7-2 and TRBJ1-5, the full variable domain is GAGVSQSPSNKVTEKGKDVELRCDPISGHTALYWYRQSLGQGLEFLIYFQGNSAPDKSGLPSDRFSAERTGGSVSTLTIQRTQQEDSAVYLCASSVQGSNQPQHFGDGTRLSIL.

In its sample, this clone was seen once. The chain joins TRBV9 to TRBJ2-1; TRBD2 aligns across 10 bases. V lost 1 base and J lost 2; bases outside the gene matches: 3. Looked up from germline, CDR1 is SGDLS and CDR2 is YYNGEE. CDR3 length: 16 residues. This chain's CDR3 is CASSVTGTSAYNEQFF. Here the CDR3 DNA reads TGTGCCAGCAGCGTAACCGGGACTAGCGCCTACAATGAGCAGTTCTTC.

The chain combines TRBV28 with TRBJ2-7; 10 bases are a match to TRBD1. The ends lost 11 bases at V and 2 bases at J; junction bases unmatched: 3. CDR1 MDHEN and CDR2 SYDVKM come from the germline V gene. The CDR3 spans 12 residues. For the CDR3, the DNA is TGTGCCTCAGGGACAGGGGCCTACGAGCAGTACTTC. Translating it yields CASGTGAYEQYF.

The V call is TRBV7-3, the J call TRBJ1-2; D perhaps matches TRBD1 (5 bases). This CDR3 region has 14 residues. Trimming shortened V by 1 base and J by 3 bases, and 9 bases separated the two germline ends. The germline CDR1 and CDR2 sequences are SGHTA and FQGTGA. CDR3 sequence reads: CASSLKGRDYGYTF. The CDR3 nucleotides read TGTGCCAGCAGCTTAAAGGGCAGGGACTATGGCTACACCTTC.

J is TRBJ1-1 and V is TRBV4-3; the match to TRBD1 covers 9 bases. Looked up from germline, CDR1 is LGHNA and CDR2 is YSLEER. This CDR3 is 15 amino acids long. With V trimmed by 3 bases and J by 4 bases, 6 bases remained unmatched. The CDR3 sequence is CASSHHGTGSTEAFF. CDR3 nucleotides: TGCGCCAGCAGCCACCACGGGACAGGGTCCACTGAAGCTTTCTTT.